A selection of T cell receptor beta chains follows, all from one sample in a study of identifying expanded T cells in peripheral blood. Profiled with immunoSEQ multiplex PCR; TCRdb holds only in-frame clones, not every one. The table shows about 50,000 clones, with about four fifths occurring only once. The sample consisted of blood. The source of these receptors is a person between 18 and 69 years old in good health. Each CDR3 is given with its conserved first and last residue. Each record gives: J gene, V gene, clone size, D gene, CDR3 DNA, CDR3 protein. The D gene is left open where the match is weak. Rows give clone size only sometimes, using once, few, many, or a class for an expanded clone.

J: TRBJ2-7
V: TRBV2
size: NA
D: TRBD2
DNA: TGTGCCAGCAGTGATCAGGGACTAGCGGGCTACGAGCAGTACTTC
CDR3: CASSDQGLAGYEQYF

J: TRBJ2-6
V: TRBV7-8
size: NA
D: NA
DNA: TGTGCCAGCAACCCCGATAGGGGCACTGGGGCCAACGTCCTGACTTTC
CDR3: CASNPDRGTGANVLTF

J: TRBJ1-1
V: TRBV25-1
size: NA
D: NA
DNA: TGTGCCAGCGGTTTGACAGGGAACACTGAAGCTTTCTTT
CDR3: CASGLTGNTEAFF

J: TRBJ1-1
V: TRBV25-1
size: NA
D: NA
DNA: TGTGCCAGCAGTGACTCCGGGAAGACTGAAGCTTTCTTT
CDR3: CASSDSGKTEAFF

J: TRBJ1-2
V: TRBV30
size: NA
D: TRBD1
DNA: TGTGCCTGGAGTCTGTACAGGGGCCCCCCCTATGGCTACACCTTC
CDR3: CAWSLYRGPPYGYTF

J: TRBJ2-1
V: TRBV13
size: large
D: NA
DNA: TGTGCCAGCAGCTCTACTCGAGAAGGAGGTTGGGATGAGCAGTTCTTC
CDR3: CASSSTREGGWDEQFF

J: TRBJ2-4
V: TRBV4-3
size: NA
D: NA
DNA: TGCGCCAGCAGCCGAAACTTAGCCTCTGACATTCAGTACTTC
CDR3: CASSRNLASDIQYF

J: TRBJ1-1
V: TRBV13
size: NA
D: NA
DNA: TGTGCCAGCAGCTTAAATAGTGAAGCTTTCTTT
CDR3: CASSLNSEAFF

J: TRBJ2-1
V: TRBV11-2
size: once
D: TRBD1
DNA: TGTGCCAGCTCCGTGACGGGACAGTTCTACAATGAGCAGTTCTTC
CDR3: CASSVTGQFYNEQFF

J: TRBJ2-1
V: TRBV5-3
size: NA
D: NA
DNA: TGTGCCTCGACCCGGAGGGGGGGGCTGCTTAATGAGCAGTTCTTC
CDR3: CASTRRGGLLNEQFF

J: TRBJ2-5
V: TRBV5-1
size: NA
D: TRBD2
DNA: TGCGCCAGCAGCTTCGTCCTAGCGGGGGCCCCTGAAGAGACCCAGTACTTC
CDR3: CASSFVLAGAPEETQYF

J: TRBJ1-2
V: TRBV7-9
size: once
D: TRBD1
DNA: TGTGCCAGCAGCTTAGACAGGGGGCATGGCTACACCTTC
CDR3: CASSLDRGHGYTF

J: TRBJ2-1
V: TRBV5-4
size: NA
D: TRBD1
DNA: TGTGCCACAGTTCCAGGGGGCGGCTACAATGAGCAGTTCTTC
CDR3: CATVPGGGYNEQFF

J: TRBJ2-1
V: TRBV10-3
size: NA
D: TRBD1
DNA: TGTGCCATCAGACCCGGGACAGAGCCCAATGAGCAGTTCTTC
CDR3: CAIRPGTEPNEQFF

J: TRBJ1-5
V: TRBV2
size: NA
D: NA
DNA: TGTGCCAGCAGTGAATGGGGGGGGTTTCAACTCAATCAGCCCCAGCATTTT
CDR3: CASSEWGGFQLNQPQHF

J: TRBJ1-2
V: TRBV30
size: NA
D: NA
DNA: TGTGCCTGGAGTCCCCTGGGAAGCCCTAACTATGGCTACACCTTC
CDR3: CAWSPLGSPNYGYTF

J: TRBJ1-2
V: TRBV18
size: many
D: NA
DNA: TGTGCCAGCTCACCACCGGGCGGGGGATCCGTCTATGGCTACACCTTC
CDR3: CASSPPGGGSVYGYTF

J: TRBJ2-1
V: TRBV5-1
size: few
D: TRBD1
DNA: TGCGCCAGCAGATATGACAGGGCGGATGAGCAGTTCTTC
CDR3: CASRYDRADEQFF

J: TRBJ1-2
V: TRBV6-6
size: NA
D: NA
DNA: TGTGCCAGCAGTACCACAGGGAGACGCTACACCTTC
CDR3: CASSTTGRRYTF

J: TRBJ2-3
V: TRBV5-1
size: NA
D: NA
DNA: TGCGCCAGCAGCTTGATCCCGGGGACGAAGGATACGCAGTATTTT
CDR3: CASSLIPGTKDTQYF

J: TRBJ2-7
V: TRBV4-1
size: NA
D: TRBD2
DNA: TGCGCCAGCAGCCAAGATCACGCAAGCGGGAGGAAATACGAGCAGTACTTC
CDR3: CASSQDHASGRKYEQYF

J: TRBJ1-1
V: TRBV5-6
size: NA
D: TRBD1
DNA: TGTGCCGGCAGCATGACAGGGGGCGCGGTATCATTCACTGAAGCTTTCTTT
CDR3: CAGSMTGGAVSFTEAFF

J: TRBJ2-1
V: TRBV2
size: NA
D: TRBD2
DNA: TGTGCCAGCAGTGAGAGGAGCGGGGGGGCCAATGAGCAGTTCTTC
CDR3: CASSERSGGANEQFF

J: TRBJ1-2
V: TRBV4-3
size: NA
D: NA
DNA: TGCGCCAGCAGCCAATCCGGGACATATGGCTACACCTTC
CDR3: CASSQSGTYGYTF

J: TRBJ2-6
V: TRBV30
size: NA
D: NA
DNA: TGTGCCTGGGAACGCAGGAGGAGTGGGGCCAACGTCCTGACTTTC
CDR3: CAWERRRSGANVLTF

J: TRBJ2-1
V: TRBV13
size: once
D: NA
DNA: TGTGCCAGCACCGTACTGACAGGTGAGGGCGGTGAGCAGTTCTTC
CDR3: CASTVLTGEGGEQFF

J: TRBJ1-2
V: TRBV6-6
size: few
D: TRBD1
DNA: TGTGCCAGCAGTTTACCGACAGGGACCCATGGCTACACCTTC
CDR3: CASSLPTGTHGYTF

J: TRBJ2-2
V: TRBV19
size: NA
D: NA
DNA: TGTGCCAGTAGTGGGACGGGTGCCGGGGAGCTGTTTTTT
CDR3: CASSGTGAGELFF

J: TRBJ2-5
V: TRBV15
size: once
D: TRBD1
DNA: TGTGCCACCAGCAGAACTGCGCGGGGCAGGGGGCTAAGAGGAGAGACCCAGTACTTC
CDR3: CATSRTARGRGLRGETQYF

J: TRBJ2-1
V: TRBV5-1
size: NA
D: TRBD1
DNA: TGCGCCAGCAGCCGCACGACAGGGGGAATAAATGAGCAGTTCTTC
CDR3: CASSRTTGGINEQFF

J: TRBJ2-2
V: TRBV6-5
size: NA
D: TRBD2
DNA: TGTGCCAGCAGGTGGAGCGGGAGTTTCACCGGGGAGCTGTTTTTT
CDR3: CASRWSGSFTGELFF

J: TRBJ2-2
V: TRBV7-2
size: NA
D: NA
DNA: TGTGCCAGCAGCTTAGGGCCCTCCACCGGGGAGCTGTTTTTT
CDR3: CASSLGPSTGELFF